Here is one TCR beta chain with its context. This entry belongs to a study of T cell clones after liver transplantation. Study-wide context: A pre-transplant mixed lymphocyte reaction with TCRbeta sequencing defined graft-donor-reactive clones followed in post-transplant blood.

Sequencing used immunoSEQ multiplex PCR; TCRdb keeps in-frame clones, though not all of them. This table holds about 120,000 clones, about nine tenths found once. The TCR originated in a human patient who received a liver transplant. Some T cells could come from the graft donor. The sequencing used CD4+ T cells from blood, collected 12 months after liver transplant.

CDR3 region: CSVEGGRAVDTQYF. The CDR3 DNA reads TGCAGCGTTGAAGGCGGGAGGGCTGTAGATACGCAGTATTTT. The gene calls are TRBV29-1 and TRBJ2-3, with 9 bases that match TRBD2. Germline V lookup: CDR1 SQVTM, CDR2 ANQGSEA. The J segment lost 5 bases and the V segment lost 1 base, leaving 4 bases of the junction unmatched. There are 14 residues in the CDR3.